These 21 T cell receptor beta chains originate from one sample sequenced in a study of cytomegalovirus exposure and HLA in healthy donors. Sequenced by immunoSEQ multiplex PCR; TCRdb stores in-frame clones only, minus some. Of roughly 180,000 clones listed, about nine tenths were seen once; the top ten hold around 7.2%. The sample taken for sequencing was PBMCs. The receptor source for this set is a man aged 25 to 40 in good health and CMV-seropositive.

V is TRBV13 and J is TRBJ2-5; 13 bases agree with TRBD2. J gave up 2 bases and V 1 base, and 4 bases lay outside the gene matches. CDR3 length: 17 residues. Germline lookup yields CDR1 PRHDT and CDR2 FYEKMQ (reference sequence). The CDR3 is CASSLVGLAGVQETQYF. The CDR3 DNA sequence: TGTGCCAGCAGCTTAGTCGGACTAGCGGGGGTACAAGAGACCCAGTACTTC.

The chain links TRBV4-1 to TRBJ2-7; D is perhaps TRBD1 (5 bases). Germline CDR1 and CDR2: MGHRA and YSYEKL. The V gene lost 1 base and the J gene lost 5 bases, with 12 bases spanning the gap. The CDR3 length is 14 residues. The CDR3 here is CASSQAWQGNEQYF. The CDR3 region has the DNA TGCGCCAGCAGCCAAGCTTGGCAGGGCAACGAGCAGTACTTC.

The J gene is TRBJ1-5, the V gene TRBV2; 7 bases agree with TRBD1. Germline trimming cut 7 bases from V and 7 bases from J; bases unmatched to any gene: 13. Germline values: CDR1 SNHLY, CDR2 FYNNEI. This CDR3 spans 15 amino acids. CDR3 residues: CASTSDRLGGQPQHF. The CDR3 coding sequence is TGTGCCAGCACATCGGACAGGCTGGGGGGGCAGCCCCAGCATTTT.

The rearrangement joins TRBV14 to TRBJ2-7; D is undetermined. Between the trimmed V and J ends, which lost 4 bases and 1 base, there was a span of 2 bases. CDR3 length equals 11 residues. Germline lookup yields CDR1 SGHDN and CDR2 FVKESK. The CDR3 sequence is CASSLSYEQYF. The DNA for the CDR3 is TGTGCCAGCAGCCTTTCCTACGAGCAGTACTTC.

The gene calls are TRBV7-2 and TRBJ2-5; possible D gene TRBD2, 5 bases. CDR1 is SGHTA and CDR2 is FQGNSA in the germline V gene. This CDR3 is 15 amino acids long. The V end lost 1 base, the J end lost 6 bases, and 15 bases lay between the germline ends. Here the CDR3 reads CASSLEPRGMKTQYF. The CDR3 DNA is TGTGCCAGCAGCTTAGAACCACGAGGGATGAAGACCCAGTACTTC. The variable domain in full, with the rest retrieved from reference TRBV7-2 and TRBJ2-5, is GAGVSQSPSNKVTEKGKDVELRCDPISGHTALYWYRQSLGQGLEFLIYFQGNSAPDKSGLPSDRFSAERTGGSVSTLTIQRTQQEDSAVYLCASSLEPRGMKTQYFGPGTRLLVL.

The chain carries TRBV7-8 and TRBJ1-2, with 7 bases fitting TRBD1. CDR3 length: 17 residues. The germline V gene encodes CDR1 SGHVS and CDR2 FQNEAQ. With V trimmed by 1 base and J by 5 bases, 13 bases remained unmatched. In DNA form, the CDR3 reads TGTGCCAGCAGCTTAGGAGCGAGGGGGGCAGGGGGATATGGCTACACCTTC. As protein: CASSLGARGAGGYGYTF.

V gene TRBV2 combines with J gene TRBJ2-5, with TRBD2 as a possible D gene (5 bases). Germline assignment: CDR1 SNHLY and CDR2 FYNNEI. This CDR3 comprises 14 residues. V was clipped by 1 base and J by 7 bases, with 13 bases between them. The CDR3 region is CASSEEQSAGTQYF. CDR3 DNA: TGTGCCAGCAGTGAAGAACAGTCCGCGGGGACCCAGTACTTC.

This sequence joins TRBV5-4 and TRBJ2-2; 8 bases are a match to TRBD2. Germline-derived CDR1 and CDR2 are SGHNT and YYREEE (reference sequence). The junction had 5 bases not matched to a gene; V was cut back by 3 bases and J by 4 bases. The CDR3 runs to 15 residues. The chain's CDR3 is CASSWGSGATGELFF. The CDR3 coding sequence is TGTGCCAGCAGCTGGGGTAGCGGGGCCACCGGGGAGCTGTTTTTT.

The chain has TRBV4-1 and TRBJ2-2, with 9 bases identical to TRBD1. There are 16 residues in the CDR3. The V gene's germline CDR1 is MGHRA and CDR2 YSYEKL. V dropped 4 bases and J dropped 5; count of bases not matched to a gene: 8. Written as DNA, the CDR3 is TGCGCCAGCAGCCCCCGGGACAGGGTGGAGACCGGGGAGCTGTTTTTT. It encodes CASSPRDRVETGELFF.

This clone came up a few times. The chain has TRBV7-9 and TRBJ2-6; the D call may be TRBD1 or TRBD2 (5 bases each). The ends were cut back, 5 bases at V and 13 bases at J, with 21 bases in the middle. The CDR3 contains 15 residues. Germline V gene lookup returns CDR1 SEHNR and CDR2 FQNEAQ (reference sequence). CDR3 nucleotide sequence: TGTGCCAGCAGCGCACGTTCCGGGACCCTCCAGGTCCTGACTTTC. This gives the protein CASSARSGTLQVLTF.

This clone was seen only a few times. The genes are TRBV5-6 and TRBJ1-6; TRBD1 might be the D (5 bases). This CDR3 spans 13 amino acids. The ends were cut back, 4 bases at V and 12 bases at J, with 14 bases in the middle. Per germline, CDR1 SGHDT and CDR2 YYEEEE. CDR3 region: CASSTGTERPLHF. The CDR3 bases are TGTGCCAGCAGCACCGGGACTGAGCGACCCCTCCACTTT.

The gene calls are TRBV28 and TRBJ2-7; weak D call: TRBD2 (5 bases). The CDR3 has 16 amino acids. CDR1 is MDHEN, CDR2 SYDVKM, per germline. V lost 3 bases and J lost 3, with 18 bases in between. CDR3 sequence (DNA): TGTGCCAGCAGTTTGGGGTACGAGGGTGGGGTCTACGAGCAGTACTTC. This translates into CASSLGYEGGVYEQYF.

This rearrangement joins TRBV6-5 to TRBJ2-7, with 7 bases identical to TRBD1. Germline-derived CDR1 and CDR2 are MNHEY and SVGAGI. The CDR3 loop spans 12 amino acids. The junction had 4 bases not matched to a gene; V was cut back by 8 bases and J by 3 bases. In DNA form, the CDR3 reads TGTGCCAGCCGGGACAGACACTACGAGCAGTACTTC. Translating it yields CASRDRHYEQYF.

The CDR3 loop is CASSPQDRVDNEQFF. CDR3 coding DNA: TGTGCCAGCAGTCCTCAGGACAGGGTAGACAATGAGCAGTTCTTC. The chain is built from TRBV27 and TRBJ2-1, with 8 bases fitting TRBD1. With V trimmed by 5 bases and J by 5 bases, 8 bases remained unmatched. The CDR3 consists of 15 residues. Germline V gene lookup returns CDR1 MNHEY and CDR2 SMNVEV (reference sequence).

The rearrangement links TRBV11-3 to TRBJ1-4, with a possible D match to TRBD1 (6 bases). The germline V gene encodes CDR1 SGHNT and CDR2 YENEEA. CDR3 size: 16 residues. V was cut by 1 base and J by 6 bases, with 15 bases left in between. CDR3 sequence (DNA): TGTGCCAGCAGCTTAGGTGAAAACAGGGAGTATGAAAAACTGTTTTTT. This translates into CASSLGENREYEKLFF. The variable domain in full, with the rest retrieved from reference TRBV11-3 and TRBJ1-4, is EAGVVQSPRYKIIEKKQPVAFWCNPISGHNTLYWYLQNLGQGPELLIRYENEEAVDDSQLPKDRFSAERLKGVDSTLKIQPAELGDSAVYLCASSLGENREYEKLFFGSGTQLSVL.

The chain has TRBV5-4 and TRBJ2-3, with 10 bases matching TRBD1. This CDR3 comprises 16 residues. Germline lookup yields CDR1 SGHNT and CDR2 YYREEE (reference sequence). J lost 2 bases, V lost 4 bases, and 7 bases had no gene match. CDR3 residues: CASSVDRGLLTDTQYF. CDR3 nucleotides: TGTGCCAGCAGCGTTGACAGGGGGCTCCTCACAGATACGCAGTATTTT.

The CDR3 DNA is TGTGCCAGCAGCCCACTGGGTCTCAACACTGAAGCTTTCTTT. Translating gives CASSPLGLNTEAFF. The V call is TRBV9, the J call TRBJ1-1; D remains unclear. Germline CDR1 and CDR2: SGDLS and YYNGEE. The CDR3 runs to 14 residues. V lost 4 bases to trimming and J lost 2 bases, with 12 bases between them.

The chain has TRBV6-5 and TRBJ1-2; D is perhaps TRBD1 (5 bases). From germline, CDR1 is MNHEY and CDR2 SVGAGI. Trimming removed 0 bases from V and 2 bases from J, with 7 bases in between. The CDR3 totals 14 residues. The CDR3 bases are TGTGCCAGCAGTTACTCCGGGACGAACTATGGCTACACCTTC. Amino acids: CASSYSGTNYGYTF.

The count of this clone is one. The rearrangement uses TRBV6-5 and TRBJ1-3; possibly TRBD1 for D (5 bases). V lost 7 bases to trimming and J lost 5 bases, with 12 bases between them. The CDR3 runs to 13 residues. Germline V gene sequence: CDR1 MNHEY, CDR2 SVGAGI. Written as DNA, the CDR3 is TGTGCCAGCACTCAGACGGGACGAAACACCATATATTTT. As protein: CASTQTGRNTIYF.

The chain is built from TRBV30 and TRBJ1-4, with TRBD1 matching 9 bases. CDR3 length: 16 amino acids. Germline V gene sequence: CDR1 GTSNPN, CDR2 SVGIG (reference sequence). V was clipped by 5 bases and J by 7 bases; unmatched bases: 14. The CDR3 sequence: CAWAQRTGQGGEKLFF. Here the CDR3 DNA reads TGTGCCTGGGCCCAGAGGACGGGACAGGGCGGTGAAAAACTGTTTTTT.

The chain carries TRBV10-2 and TRBJ2-1; perhaps TRBD2 as D (5 bases). Per the germline V gene, CDR1 is WSHSY and CDR2 is SAAADI. The CDR3 extends over 15 amino acids. V lost 4 bases, J lost 4 bases, and 14 bases lay in between. The CDR3 loop reads CASSATFGGYNEQFF. The DNA of the CDR3 is TGCGCCAGCAGTGCGACATTTGGCGGGTACAATGAGCAGTTCTTC.